This entry lists 10 T cell receptor beta chains sequenced from one sample in a study of CD8+CD57+ T cells in acquired aplastic anemia. Genomic DNA constituted the template upon which TCR beta VDJ and CDR3 profiling was performed. Each CDR3 protein gets one entry after TCRdb re-called the reads with MiXCR. The data contain about 75,000 distinct CDR3 sequences, around 70% of them singletons. Patients included in sequencing had previously demonstrated CD8+CD57+ cell expansion by flow cytometry. Sequences were obtained from sorted CD4+, CD8+, or CD8+CD57+ T cells (not recorded which) from PBMCs. These receptors all stem from a human donor with aplastic anemia.

Here the CDR3 reads CATSRRGTGGDYEQYF. The CDR3 bases are TGTGCCACCAGCAGACGTGGGACAGGCGGGGACTACGAGCAGTACTTC. This rearrangement joins TRBV15 to TRBJ2-7; 8 bases are shared with TRBD1. The V segment lost 2 bases and the J segment 3 bases; nucleotides outside the gene matches: 9. Per germline, CDR1 LNHNV and CDR2 YYDKDF (reference sequence). The CDR3 sequence is 16 residues long.

The chain joins TRBV29-1 to TRBJ2-7; no firm D call. CDR1 and CDR2 from the germline V gene are SQVTM and ANQGSEA. The CDR3 contains 13 residues. V lost 6 bases and J 1 base, leaving 13 bases between the germline ends. The CDR3 spells CSVSPDGSYEQYF. The CDR3 DNA reads TGCAGCGTCTCGCCGGACGGATCCTACGAGCAGTACTTC.

The chain recombines TRBV7-7 with TRBJ1-6; D gene unclear. In germline, CDR1 is SSHAT, CDR2 FNYEAQ (reference sequence). V was cut by 5 bases and J by 11 bases, with 13 bases left in between. The CDR3 contains 13 residues. The CDR3 sequence: CASSMTLTAPLHF. The CDR3 nucleotides read TGTGCCAGCAGCATGACCCTAACGGCACCCCTCCACTTT.

The V and J genes are TRBV19 and TRBJ1-6; D is unclear. V lost 3 bases and J 7 bases, leaving 10 bases between the germline ends. Germline CDR1 is LNHDA and CDR2 is SQIVND (reference sequence). CDR3 size: 14 residues. The CDR3: CASSMVGGNSPLHF. DNA for the CDR3: TGTGCCAGTAGTATGGTGGGCGGAAATTCACCCCTCCACTTT.

CDR3 loop: CASSKGDTMTYEQYF. CDR3 DNA sequence: TGTGCCAGTAGTAAGGGGGACACGATGACCTACGAGCAGTACTTC. The rearrangement uses TRBV19 and TRBJ2-7, with D possibly matching TRBD1 (6 bases). The germline gives CDR1 LNHDA, CDR2 SQIVND (reference sequence). V gave up 4 bases and J gave up 2 bases, with 15 bases separating them. This CDR3 is 15 amino acids long.

This clonotype came up a few times. The V and J genes are TRBV6-5 and TRBJ2-5; D might be TRBD1 or TRBD2, each matching 5 bases. CDR1 is MNHEY, CDR2 SVGAGI, per germline. Trimming cost V 7 bases and J 5 bases, with 20 bases left between them. The length of the CDR3 is 15 residues. CDR3 bases: TGTGCCAGCAAACCCCGGGACCAATGGGGGGAGACCCAGTACTTC. Protein: CASKPRDQWGETQYF.

The V gene is TRBV11-2, the J gene TRBJ2-1; TRBD1 is a possible D gene (5 bases). The CDR3 loop spans 12 amino acids. Germline V CDR1 and CDR2: SGHAT, FQNNGV. Trimming stripped 2 bases from V and 8 bases from J, with 7 bases between. The CDR3 spells CASSLIGDEQFF. CDR3 in DNA: TGTGCCAGCAGCTTAATAGGGGATGAGCAGTTCTTC.

The chain recombines TRBV15 with TRBJ2-1, with D perhaps matching TRBD1 (5 bases). Germline CDR1 is LNHNV and CDR2 is YYDKDF (reference sequence). The V gene lost 4 bases and the J gene lost 10 bases, with 14 bases spanning the gap. There are 13 residues in the CDR3. Written as DNA, the CDR3 is TGTGCCACCAGCACGGGCACATGGACAGAGCAGTTCTTC. Its protein is CATSTGTWTEQFF.

The V call is TRBV30, the J call TRBJ2-2, with D hard to call. The CDR3 is made up of 13 amino acids. The germline V gene encodes CDR1 GTSNPN and CDR2 SVGIG (reference sequence). The V and J ends lost 1 base and 1 base respectively, with 4 bases between them. CDR3 sequence (DNA): TGTGCCTGGAGTGGCGTGAACACCGGGGAGCTGTTTTTT. It encodes CAWSGVNTGELFF. Together with reference TRBV30 and TRBJ2-2, the CDR3 gives the full variable domain: SQTIHQWPATLVQPVGSPLSLECTVEGTSNPNLYWYRQAAGRGLQLLFYSVGIGQISSEVPQNLSASRPQDRQFILSSKKLLLSDSGFYLCAWSGVNTGELFFGEGSRLTVL.

V and J are TRBV10-3 and TRBJ2-7, with TRBD1 as a possible D gene (5 bases). Per the germline V gene, CDR1 is ENHRY and CDR2 is SYGVKD. The V and J ends lost 2 bases and 2 bases respectively, with 7 bases between them. The CDR3 has 13 amino acids. CDR3 DNA sequence: TGTGCCATCAGTGAGACAGGCACCTACGAGCAGTACTTC. Its protein is CAISETGTYEQYF.